Listed below are T cell receptor beta chains from one sample, sequenced in a study of OX40 agonist ivuxolimab in advanced cancers. Assay: immunoSEQ multiplex PCR; the TCRdb copy retains only in-frame clones and omits some. The data contain roughly 80,000 clones, about 90% of them seen just once; the ten biggest clones take up about 1.7%. The material was CD4+ or CD8+ T cells sorted from blood, obtained in a trial of the OX40 agonist ivuxolimab. All receptors come from an adult with an advanced solid tumor such as melanoma, head and neck, liver or kidney cancer. The CDR3 runs from the conserved cysteine through the conserved F or W. A D gene is named only where the DNA matches it firmly. Size tells how often a clone was seen (once, few, many) or the class of an expanded clone, and some rows leave it out.

j_gene: TRBJ1-1; d_gene: .; v_gene: TRBV7-9; abundance: .; CDR3nt: TGTGCCAGCAGCTCCGGACAGCTGAACACTGAAGCTTTCTTT; CDR3aa: CASSSGQLNTEAFF
j_gene: TRBJ2-2; d_gene: TRBD2; v_gene: TRBV28; abundance: .; CDR3nt: TGTGCCAGCAGTTTACTCCGAGCGGCGGGAGACACCGGGGAGCTGTTTTTT; CDR3aa: CASSLLRAAGDTGELFF
j_gene: TRBJ1-1; d_gene: TRBD1; v_gene: TRBV28; abundance: .; CDR3nt: TGTGCCAGCCGGGGACAGGGAAACACTGAAGCTTTCTTT; CDR3aa: CASRGQGNTEAFF
j_gene: TRBJ2-7; d_gene: TRBD1; v_gene: TRBV11-2; abundance: .; CDR3nt: TGTGCCAGCAGCTTTGGGTTAAGGACAGGAGTCAACCTCTACGAGCAGTACTTC; CDR3aa: CASSFGLRTGVNLYEQYF
j_gene: TRBJ2-4; d_gene: .; v_gene: TRBV19; abundance: .; CDR3nt: TGTGCCAGTAGTATAGTATCGGGAGCCAAAAACATTCAGTACTTC; CDR3aa: CASSIVSGAKNIQYF
j_gene: TRBJ1-3; d_gene: TRBD1; v_gene: TRBV5-4; abundance: .; CDR3nt: TGTGCCAGCACCCTTCATCGACAGGGTAAGGCTGGAAACACCATATATTTT; CDR3aa: CASTLHRQGKAGNTIYF
j_gene: TRBJ1-5; d_gene: .; v_gene: TRBV19; abundance: .; CDR3nt: TGTGCCAGTAATCAGGGAGTCCAGCCCCAGCATTTT; CDR3aa: CASNQGVQPQHF
j_gene: TRBJ2-5; d_gene: TRBD2; v_gene: TRBV6-5; abundance: .; CDR3nt: TGTGCCAGCAGTTACCAACCCTCGGGAGGGCTTGAGACCCAGTACTTC; CDR3aa: CASSYQPSGGLETQYF
j_gene: TRBJ2-3; d_gene: .; v_gene: TRBV10-2; abundance: .; CDR3nt: TGCGCCAGCCAGGGGCCGACTCGATGGGATACGCAGTATTTT; CDR3aa: CASQGPTRWDTQYF
j_gene: TRBJ1-5; d_gene: .; v_gene: TRBV19; abundance: .; CDR3nt: TGTGCCAGTAAGAGAGTCGGGGAAGCGCCCCAGCATTTT; CDR3aa: CASKRVGEAPQHF
j_gene: TRBJ1-2; d_gene: .; v_gene: TRBV20-1; abundance: .; CDR3nt: TGCAGCCCCCCCAGGGACTATGGCTACACCTTC; CDR3aa: CSPPRDYGYTF
j_gene: TRBJ2-3; d_gene: TRBD2; v_gene: TRBV5-4; abundance: .; CDR3nt: TGTGCCAGCAGCTTGGATCTAGCGGGAGGGGCAGATACGCAGTATTTT; CDR3aa: CASSLDLAGGADTQYF
j_gene: TRBJ2-5; d_gene: .; v_gene: TRBV6-5; abundance: .; CDR3nt: TGTGCCAGCAGTTACGCCGGGGCGGCGGACCAAGAGACCCAGTACTTC; CDR3aa: CASSYAGAADQETQYF
j_gene: TRBJ2-7; d_gene: .; v_gene: TRBV6-6; abundance: .; CDR3nt: TGTGCCAGCAGTCCTGTGGACAGAACCTACGAGCAGTACTTC; CDR3aa: CASSPVDRTYEQYF
j_gene: TRBJ2-3; d_gene: TRBD2; v_gene: TRBV19; abundance: .; CDR3nt: TGTGCCAGTAAGAGCGGGGGAAGCACAGATACGCAGTATTTT; CDR3aa: CASKSGGSTDTQYF
j_gene: TRBJ1-1; d_gene: .; v_gene: TRBV5-4; abundance: .; CDR3nt: TGCGCCAGCAGCCAAGAATGGGGCGAGGAAGCTTTCTTT; CDR3aa: CASSQEWGEEAFF
j_gene: TRBJ1-4; d_gene: .; v_gene: TRBV7-8; abundance: .; CDR3nt: TGTGCCAGCAGCGATAGAACGGGCCCCCTGCGAGAAAAACTGTTTTTT; CDR3aa: CASSDRTGPLREKLFF
j_gene: TRBJ1-2; d_gene: .; v_gene: TRBV10-3; abundance: .; CDR3nt: TGTGCCATCAGAGCGGACCGTATCCCGGGCTACACCTTC; CDR3aa: CAIRADRIPGYTF
j_gene: TRBJ2-5; d_gene: TRBD1; v_gene: TRBV30; abundance: .; CDR3nt: TGTGCCTGGAGTGTAGAGGGGGCAGTAGGGGAGACCCAGTACTTC; CDR3aa: CAWSVEGAVGETQYF
j_gene: TRBJ2-7; d_gene: .; v_gene: TRBV10-1; abundance: .; CDR3nt: TGCGCCAGCAGTGAGTCGGGACGGATCTACGAGCAGTACTTC; CDR3aa: CASSESGRIYEQYF
j_gene: TRBJ2-1; d_gene: .; v_gene: TRBV5-4; abundance: .; CDR3nt: TGTGCCAGCAGCCCGGGACGTCTACGCCACAATGAGCAGTTCTTC; CDR3aa: CASSPGRLRHNEQFF
j_gene: TRBJ2-7; d_gene: TRBD1; v_gene: TRBV19; abundance: .; CDR3nt: TGTGCCAGTAGTATCGACAGGGGTCCCTACGAGCAGTACTTC; CDR3aa: CASSIDRGPYEQYF
j_gene: TRBJ1-2; d_gene: .; v_gene: TRBV5-1; abundance: .; CDR3nt: TGCGCCAGCACGAAGGGAGGGACTCAGACTAACTATGGCTACACCTTC; CDR3aa: CASTKGGTQTNYGYTF
j_gene: TRBJ1-1; d_gene: TRBD1; v_gene: TRBV6-5; abundance: .; CDR3nt: TGTGCCAGCAGTTCTCCCCGGGACAGGGGTGGCACTGAAGCTTTCTTT; CDR3aa: CASSSPRDRGGTEAFF
j_gene: TRBJ2-3; d_gene: .; v_gene: TRBV2; abundance: .; CDR3nt: TGTGCCAGCAGCCCACCCTCAAGGGATACGCAGTATTTT; CDR3aa: CASSPPSRDTQYF
j_gene: TRBJ1-1; d_gene: .; v_gene: TRBV28; abundance: .; CDR3nt: TGTGCCAGCAGTCCACGACCTAAGACAGTTACCACTGAAGCTTTCTTT; CDR3aa: CASSPRPKTVTTEAFF
j_gene: TRBJ2-5; d_gene: .; v_gene: TRBV5-6; abundance: few; CDR3nt: TGTGCCAGCAGCTTGCAGGACCAAGAGACCCAGTACTTC; CDR3aa: CASSLQDQETQYF
j_gene: TRBJ1-3; d_gene: TRBD1; v_gene: TRBV4-2; abundance: once; CDR3nt: TGTGCCAGCAGCCCTGCGGGACAGATCTCTGGAAACACCATATATTTT; CDR3aa: CASSPAGQISGNTIYF
j_gene: TRBJ1-1; d_gene: .; v_gene: TRBV2; abundance: .; CDR3nt: TGTGCCAGCAGTGAAGCTAGGGACGGAGCTTTCTTT; CDR3aa: CASSEARDGAFF
j_gene: TRBJ2-2; d_gene: .; v_gene: TRBV6-1; abundance: .; CDR3nt: TGTGCCAGCAGCGCCCAGCTGCCCGGGGAGCTGTTTTTT; CDR3aa: CASSAQLPGELFF
j_gene: TRBJ1-1; d_gene: .; v_gene: TRBV18; abundance: .; CDR3nt: TGTGCCAGCTCACCAAGACAGCGAGACACTGAAGCTTTCTTT; CDR3aa: CASSPRQRDTEAFF
j_gene: TRBJ2-6; d_gene: .; v_gene: TRBV18; abundance: .; CDR3nt: TGTGCCAGCTCACCACTCCTCGGGCGGGGCGAGTGGGAAGGGGCCAACGTCCTGACTTTC; CDR3aa: CASSPLLGRGEWEGANVLTF
j_gene: TRBJ2-3; d_gene: TRBD1; v_gene: TRBV6-1; abundance: .; CDR3nt: TGTGCCCTGCCCCGGAACCGGACAGGGGAAGATACGCAGTATTTT; CDR3aa: CALPRNRTGEDTQYF
j_gene: TRBJ1-1; d_gene: .; v_gene: TRBV30; abundance: .; CDR3nt: TGTGCCTGGAGAAAGGAGCAGCTGAACACTGAAGCTTTCTTT; CDR3aa: CAWRKEQLNTEAFF
j_gene: TRBJ2-6; d_gene: .; v_gene: TRBV9; abundance: .; CDR3nt: TGTGCCAGCAGCGTAGCCAGCTGGGGGCAAAACTCTGGGGCCAACGTCCTGACTTTC; CDR3aa: CASSVASWGQNSGANVLTF
j_gene: TRBJ1-4; d_gene: TRBD1; v_gene: TRBV5-1; abundance: .; CDR3nt: TGCGCCAGCAGCTCTACTGGACAGGGGGGTAGTGAAAAACTGTTTTTT; CDR3aa: CASSSTGQGGSEKLFF